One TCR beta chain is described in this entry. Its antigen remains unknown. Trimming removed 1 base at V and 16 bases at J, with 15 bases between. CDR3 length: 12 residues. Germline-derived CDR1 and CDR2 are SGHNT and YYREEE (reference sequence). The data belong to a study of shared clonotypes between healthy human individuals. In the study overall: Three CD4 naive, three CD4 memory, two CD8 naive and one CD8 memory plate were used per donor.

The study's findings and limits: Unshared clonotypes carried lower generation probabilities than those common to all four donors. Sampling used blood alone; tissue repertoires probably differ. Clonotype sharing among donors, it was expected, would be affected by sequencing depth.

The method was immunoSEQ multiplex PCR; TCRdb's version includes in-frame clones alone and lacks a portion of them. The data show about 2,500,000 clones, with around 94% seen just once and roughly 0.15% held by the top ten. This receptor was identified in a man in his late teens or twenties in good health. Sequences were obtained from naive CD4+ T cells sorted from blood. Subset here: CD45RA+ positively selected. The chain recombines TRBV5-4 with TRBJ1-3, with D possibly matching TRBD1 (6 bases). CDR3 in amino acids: CASSLSGALWYF. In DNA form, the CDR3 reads TGTGCCAGCAGCTTGTCAGGGGCCCTTTGGTATTTT.